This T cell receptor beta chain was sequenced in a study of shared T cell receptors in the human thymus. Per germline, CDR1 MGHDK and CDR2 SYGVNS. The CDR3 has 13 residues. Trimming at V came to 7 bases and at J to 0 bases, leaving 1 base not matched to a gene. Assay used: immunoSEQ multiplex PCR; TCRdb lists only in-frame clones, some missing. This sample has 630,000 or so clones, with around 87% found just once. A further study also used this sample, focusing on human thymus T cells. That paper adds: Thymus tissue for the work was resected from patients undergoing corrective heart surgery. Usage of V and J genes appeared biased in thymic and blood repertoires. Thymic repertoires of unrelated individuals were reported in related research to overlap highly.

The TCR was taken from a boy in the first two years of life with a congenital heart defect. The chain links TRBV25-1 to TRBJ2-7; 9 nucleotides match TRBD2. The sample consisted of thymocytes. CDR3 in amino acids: CASTREGSYEQYF. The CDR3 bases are TGTGCCAGCACGCGGGAGGGCTCCTACGAGCAGTACTTC.